The rows below give T cell receptor beta chains drawn from one sample of a study of T-cell reconstitution after alpha-beta-depleted transplantation in children. In TCRdb, the PCR reads were re-called with MiXCR into one record per CDR3 protein. The sample lists 610,000 or so distinct CDR3 sequences, 20% to 30% occurring once. This material consisted of PBMCs, taken before TCRalphabeta/CD19-depleted stem cell transplant. The receptors stem from a boy younger than two with Wiskott-Aldrich syndrome, due to receive a stem cell transplant. The CDR3 runs from the conserved cysteine through the conserved F or W. A D gene is named only where the DNA matches it firmly. Not all rows give a size; the values are once, few, many and, for expanded clones, a class.

TRBJ2-4 | TRBV4-2 | TRBD2 | few | 18 | CASSQAILAGDNANIQYF | TGTGCCAGCAGCCAAGCGATCCTAGCGGGAGATAATGCAAACATTCAGTACTTC
TRBJ2-5 | TRBV12-3/TRBV12-4 | NA | NA | 12 | CASARGQETQYF | TGTGCCAGTGCCAGGGGCCAAGAGACCCAGTACTTC
TRBJ2-1 | TRBV12-3/TRBV12-4 | NA | NA | 17 | CASSLALGVGSYNEQFF | TGTGCCAGCAGTTTAGCGCTGGGGGTCGGCTCCTACAATGAGCAGTTCTTC
TRBJ1-5 | TRBV7-2 | NA | NA | 15 | CASSLTYYHGQPQHF | TGTGCCAGCAGCCTCACGTACTACCATGGCCAGCCCCAGCATTTT
TRBJ2-7 | TRBV19 | NA | NA | 13 | CASRAGPTYEQYF | TGTGCCAGTAGGGCGGGGCCTACCTACGAGCAGTACTTC
TRBJ2-1 | TRBV20-1 | NA | few | 11 | CSAKRPDEQFF | TGCAGTGCAAAAAGGCCGGATGAGCAGTTCTTC
TRBJ2-1 | TRBV10-3 | NA | NA | 17 | CAISEWGLAEFYNEQFF | TGTGCCATCAGTGAGTGGGGGCTAGCGGAATTTTACAATGAGCAGTTCTTC
TRBJ2-5 | TRBV20-1 | TRBD2 | few | 14 | CSAMTSGESFSQYF | TGCAGTGCCATGACTAGCGGAGAGAGTTTTTCCCAGTACTTC
TRBJ2-1 | TRBV13 | TRBD2 | few | 16 | CASSPKTSGRYNEQFF | TGTGCCAGCAGCCCGAAGACTAGCGGGAGGTACAATGAGCAGTTCTTC
TRBJ2-5 | TRBV5-1 | TRBD2 | NA | 15 | CASSLGTSYQETQYF | TGCGCCAGCAGCTTGGGGACTAGCTACCAAGAGACCCAGTACTTC
TRBJ1-1 | TRBV14 | NA | NA | 14 | CASSHRGLGTEAFF | TGTGCCAGCAGCCATCGGGGGCTGGGGACTGAAGCTTTCTTT
TRBJ1-1 | TRBV5-1 | NA | NA | 14 | CASSLDGGDTEAFF | TGCGCCAGCAGTTTGGACGGGGGAGACACTGAAGCTTTCTTT
TRBJ2-1 | TRBV29-1 | NA | few | 10 | CSGQNNEQFF | TGCAGCGGGCAGAACAATGAGCAGTTCTTC
TRBJ2-2 | TRBV5-1 | NA | few | 16 | CASSLGLNKNTGELFF | TGCGCCAGCAGCTTGGGTCTAAACAAGAACACCGGGGAGCTGTTTTTT
TRBJ1-1 | TRBV11-2 | NA | NA | 13 | CASSWGDETEAFF | TGTGCCAGCAGCTGGGGAGATGAGACTGAAGCTTTCTTT
TRBJ2-3 | TRBV27 | TRBD2 | NA | 16 | CASSRTGLAVADTQYF | TGTGCCAGCAGTCGAACGGGACTAGCGGTAGCAGATACGCAGTATTTT
TRBJ2-1 | TRBV6-5 | NA | few | 13 | CASSYSRETEQFF | TGTGCCAGCAGTTACTCACGGGAAACTGAGCAGTTCTTC
TRBJ2-5 | TRBV7-2 | NA | few | 15 | CASSFIAVRGETQYF | TGTGCCAGCAGCTTCATAGCGGTGAGAGGAGAGACCCAGTACTTC
TRBJ2-7 | TRBV7-8 | NA | NA | 12 | CASSLKVHEQYF | TGTGCCAGCAGCTTAAAGGTCCACGAGCAGTACTTC
TRBJ2-1 | TRBV18 | NA | NA | 11 | CASSPINEQFF | TGTGCCAGCTCACCAATCAATGAGCAGTTCTTC
TRBJ1-5 | TRBV12-3/TRBV12-4 | NA | NA | 12 | CASSFWNQPQHF | TGTGCCAGCAGTTTTTGGAATCAGCCCCAGCATTTT
TRBJ2-1 | TRBV24-1 | NA | few | 14 | CATSDFGPYNEQFF | TGTGCCACCAGTGATTTTGGGCCTTACAATGAGCAGTTCTTC
TRBJ2-1 | TRBV20-1 | TRBD2 | NA | 15 | CSASLWREMSNEQFF | TGCAGTGCTAGTCTGTGGCGGGAGATGTCGAATGAGCAGTTCTTC
TRBJ2-1 | TRBV29-1 | NA | few | 10 | CSASDSEQFF | TGCAGCGCTAGCGATAGTGAGCAGTTCTTC
TRBJ2-2 | TRBV19 | TRBD2 | few | 15 | CASRASGVNTGELFF | TGTGCCAGTAGGGCGAGCGGGGTGAACACCGGGGAGCTGTTTTTT
TRBJ1-4 | TRBV2 | NA | few | 12 | CASSVRSYYLFF | TGTGCCAGCAGTGTACGCAGCTACTATCTGTTTTTT
TRBJ2-5 | TRBV28 | NA | NA | 16 | CASTPQGRRLQETQYF | TGTGCCAGCACCCCCCAAGGAAGACGTCTCCAAGAGACCCAGTACTTC
TRBJ1-2 | TRBV5-1 | NA | many | 13 | CASSLTGVYGYTF | TGCGCCAGCAGCTTGACAGGTGTCTATGGCTACACCTTC
TRBJ2-4 | TRBV15 | NA | few | 15 | CATSRDIAGGGIQYF | TGTGCCACCAGCAGAGATATTGCAGGGGGGGGCATTCAGTACTTC
TRBJ2-7 | TRBV13 | NA | many | 13 | CASSISEGGEQYF | TGTGCCAGCAGCATATCCGAGGGGGGCGAGCAGTACTTC
TRBJ1-2 | TRBV7-9 | NA | few | 13 | CASSLESSHGYTF | TGTGCCAGCAGCTTAGAATCAAGTCATGGCTACACCTTC
TRBJ1-5 | TRBV19 | NA | NA | 12 | CASSTSNQPQHF | TGTGCCAGTAGTACCAGCAATCAGCCCCAGCATTTT
TRBJ1-1 | TRBV28 | TRBD1 | NA | 15 | CASSLNRGPTSEAFF | TGTGCCAGCAGTCTCAACAGGGGCCCGACCTCTGAAGCTTTCTTT
TRBJ2-5 | TRBV6-6 | NA | NA | 13 | CASRLRTEETQYF | TGTGCCAGCAGACTGAGGACAGAAGAGACCCAGTACTTC
TRBJ2-1 | TRBV20-1 | NA | few | 13 | CSARPGVYNEQFF | TGCAGTGCTAGACCAGGGGTATACAATGAGCAGTTCTTC
TRBJ1-3 | TRBV6-6 | NA | few | 13 | CASKMAVGNTIYF | TGTGCCAGCAAAATGGCAGTTGGAAACACCATATATTTT
TRBJ1-2 | TRBV29-1 | NA | NA | 14 | CSVGLSAAPYGYTF | TGCAGCGTTGGACTCTCGGCAGCCCCGTATGGCTACACCTTC
TRBJ1-3 | TRBV20-1 | TRBD1 | NA | 15 | CSARYSTGSGNTIYF | TGCAGTGCTAGATACTCGACAGGGTCTGGAAACACCATATATTTT
TRBJ2-5 | TRBV20-1 | NA | few | 13 | CSARVAGGETQYF | TGCAGTGCTAGAGTTGCGGGCGGAGAGACCCAGTACTTC
TRBJ2-1 | TRBV19 | TRBD2 | NA | 16 | CASSMLAGFSYNEQFF | TGTGCCAGTAGTATGCTAGCGGGGTTCTCCTACAATGAGCAGTTCTTC
TRBJ2-1 | TRBV5-1 | TRBD1 | few | 16 | CASSLGAGTGNNEQFF | TGCGCCAGCAGCTTGGGTGCCGGGACAGGGAACAATGAGCAGTTCTTC
TRBJ2-7 | TRBV11-2 | NA | few | 15 | CASSPDPIGSYEQYF | TGTGCCAGCAGCCCTGACCCTATAGGCTCCTACGAGCAGTACTTC
TRBJ2-7 | TRBV21-1 | NA | few | 12 | CASMASSYEQYF | TGTGCCAGCATGGCTAGTTCCTACGAGCAGTACTTC
TRBJ2-5 | TRBV29-1 | NA | NA | 14 | CSARPVQYQETQYF | TGCAGCGCCCGACCGGTTCAGTATCAAGAGACCCAGTACTTC
TRBJ2-1 | TRBV19 | TRBD2 | NA | 15 | CASSPGLVSYNEQFF | TGTGCCAGTAGTCCCGGACTAGTCTCCTACAATGAGCAGTTCTTC
TRBJ2-1 | TRBV5-6 | NA | NA | 15 | CASSFGAVSNNEQFF | TGTGCCAGCAGCTTTGGAGCGGTATCTAACAATGAGCAGTTCTTC
TRBJ2-1 | TRBV5-1 | NA | many | 14 | CASTEPGGYNEQFF | TGCGCCAGCACCGAACCCGGCGGCTACAATGAGCAGTTCTTC
TRBJ2-7 | TRBV15 | NA | NA | 16 | CATSRAAAPFSYEQYF | TGTGCCACCAGCAGAGCCGCGGCCCCCTTCTCCTACGAGCAGTACTTC
TRBJ2-7 | TRBV12-3/TRBV12-4 | NA | NA | 14 | CASILFLTTYEQYF | TGTGCCAGCATTTTATTTTTGACAACGTACGAGCAGTACTTC
TRBJ2-3 | TRBV11-2 | TRBD2 | few | 18 | CASSLEPLLAHSTDTQYF | TGTGCCAGCAGCTTAGAACCGCTACTAGCGCATAGCACAGATACGCAGTATTTT
TRBJ1-1 | TRBV7-2 | NA | NA | 16 | CASSLGSGRTNTEAFF | TGTGCCAGCAGCTTAGGGAGCGGCAGGACGAACACTGAAGCTTTCTTT